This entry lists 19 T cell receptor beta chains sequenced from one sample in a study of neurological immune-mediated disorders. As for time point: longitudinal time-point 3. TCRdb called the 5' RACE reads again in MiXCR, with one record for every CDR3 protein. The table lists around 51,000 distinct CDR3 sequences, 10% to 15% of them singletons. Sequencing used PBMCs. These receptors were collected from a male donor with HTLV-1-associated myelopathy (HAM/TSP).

As DNA, the CDR3 is TGCGCCAGCAGCCAGGACGGACTCTACGAGCAGTACTTC. Protein: CASSQDGLYEQYF. The chain combines TRBV5-1 with TRBJ2-7; D is possibly TRBD2 (5 bases). Germline CDR1 is SGHRS and CDR2 is YFSETQ. Trimming took 4 bases from V and 3 from J, leaving 11 bases between them. The CDR3 has 13 residues.

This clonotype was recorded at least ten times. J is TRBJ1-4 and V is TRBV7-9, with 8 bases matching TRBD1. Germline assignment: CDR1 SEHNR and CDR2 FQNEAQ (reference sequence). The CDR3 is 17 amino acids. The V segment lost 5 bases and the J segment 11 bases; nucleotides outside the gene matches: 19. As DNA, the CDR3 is TGTGCCAGCAGCCCCAGACAGGGGAAAGAACGGCATGTGAAACTGTTTTTT. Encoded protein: CASSPRQGKERHVKLFF. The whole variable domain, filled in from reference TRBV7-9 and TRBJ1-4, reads DTGVSQNPRHKITKRGQNVTFRCDPISEHNRLYWYRQTLGQGPEFLTYFQNEAQLEKSRLLSDRFSAERPKGSFSTLEIQRTEQGDSAMYLCASSPRQGKERHVKLFFGSGTQLSVL.

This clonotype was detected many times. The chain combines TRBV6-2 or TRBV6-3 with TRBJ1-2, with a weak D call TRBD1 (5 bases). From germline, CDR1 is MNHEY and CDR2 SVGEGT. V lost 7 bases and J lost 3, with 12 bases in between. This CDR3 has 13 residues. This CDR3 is CASTHGGDYGYTF. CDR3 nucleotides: TGTGCCAGCACGCACGGAGGGGACTATGGCTACACCTTC.

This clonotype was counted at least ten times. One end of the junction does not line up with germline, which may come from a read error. CDR3 nucleotide sequence: TGCAGTGCTACCCGGGCCGGGCCACCGAACTTC. Its protein product is CSATRAGPPNF. The rearrangement links TRBV20-1 to TRBJ2-7; D uncertain. The CDR3 extends over 11 amino acids. Germline V lookup: CDR1 DFQATT, CDR2 SNEGSKA (reference sequence).

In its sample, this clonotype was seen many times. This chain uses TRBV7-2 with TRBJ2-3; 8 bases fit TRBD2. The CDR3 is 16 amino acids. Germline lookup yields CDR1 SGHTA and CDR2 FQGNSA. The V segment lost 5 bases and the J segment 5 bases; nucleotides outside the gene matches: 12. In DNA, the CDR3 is TGTGCCAGCAGCAGGGAGACTAGCGTCTTGTTAGATACGCAGTATTTT. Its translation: CASSRETSVLLDTQYF.

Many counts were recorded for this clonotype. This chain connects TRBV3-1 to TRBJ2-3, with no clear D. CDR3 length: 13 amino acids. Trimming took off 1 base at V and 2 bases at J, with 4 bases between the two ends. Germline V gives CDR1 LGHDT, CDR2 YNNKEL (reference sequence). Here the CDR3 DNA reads TGTGCCAGCAGCCAAGCCATCACAGATACGCAGTATTTT. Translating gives CASSQAITDTQYF.

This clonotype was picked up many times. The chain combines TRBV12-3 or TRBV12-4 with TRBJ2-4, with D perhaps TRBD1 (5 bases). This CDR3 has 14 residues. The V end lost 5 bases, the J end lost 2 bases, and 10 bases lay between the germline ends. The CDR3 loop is CASSPTGSKNIQYF. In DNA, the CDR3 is TGTGCCAGCAGTCCTACAGGTTCCAAAAACATTCAGTACTTC.

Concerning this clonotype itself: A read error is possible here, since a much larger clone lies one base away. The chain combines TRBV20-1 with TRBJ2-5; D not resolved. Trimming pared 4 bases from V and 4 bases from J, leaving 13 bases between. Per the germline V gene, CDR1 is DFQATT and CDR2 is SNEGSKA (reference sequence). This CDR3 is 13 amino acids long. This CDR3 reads CSATTSSGETQYF. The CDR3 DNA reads TGCAGTGCTACGACCTCCTCCGGAGAGACCCAGTACTTC.

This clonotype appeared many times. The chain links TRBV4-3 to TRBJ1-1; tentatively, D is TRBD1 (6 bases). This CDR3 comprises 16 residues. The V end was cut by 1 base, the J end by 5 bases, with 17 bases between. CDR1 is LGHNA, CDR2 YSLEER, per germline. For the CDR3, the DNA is TGCGCCAGCAGCCAAGGCAATGGGGGCGCGGGGACTGAAGCTTTCTTT. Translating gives CASSQGNGGAGTEAFF.

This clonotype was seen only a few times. For the CDR3, the DNA is TGTGCCAGCTCTAAGTGGGGTCTGAACACTGAAGCTTTCTTT. It yields the protein CASSKWGLNTEAFF. The gene calls are TRBV18 and TRBJ1-1; D gene ambiguous. Trimming removed 6 bases at V and 0 bases at J, with 11 bases between. Germline values: CDR1 KGHSH, CDR2 LQKENI. There are 14 residues in the CDR3.

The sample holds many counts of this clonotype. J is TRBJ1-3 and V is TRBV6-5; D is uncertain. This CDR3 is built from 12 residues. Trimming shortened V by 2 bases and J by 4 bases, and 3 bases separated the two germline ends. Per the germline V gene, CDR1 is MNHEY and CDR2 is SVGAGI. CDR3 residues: CASSYDGNTIYF. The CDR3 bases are TGTGCCAGCAGTTACGACGGAAACACCATATATTTT.

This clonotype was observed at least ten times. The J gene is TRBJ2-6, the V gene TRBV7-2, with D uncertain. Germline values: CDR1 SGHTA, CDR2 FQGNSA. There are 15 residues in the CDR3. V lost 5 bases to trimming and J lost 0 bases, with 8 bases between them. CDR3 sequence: CASSPSPSGANVLTF. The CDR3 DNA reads TGTGCCAGCAGCCCAAGCCCCTCTGGGGCCAACGTCCTGACTTTC.

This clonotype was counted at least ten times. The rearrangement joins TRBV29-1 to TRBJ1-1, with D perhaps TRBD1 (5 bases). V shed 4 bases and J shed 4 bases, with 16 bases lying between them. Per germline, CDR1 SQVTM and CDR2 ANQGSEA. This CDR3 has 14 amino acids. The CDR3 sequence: CSVGEVGGATEAFF. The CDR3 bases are TGCAGCGTTGGGGAGGTCGGAGGGGCCACTGAAGCTTTCTTT. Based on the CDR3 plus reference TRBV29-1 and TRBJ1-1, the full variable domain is SAVISQKPSRDICQRGTSLTIQCQVDSQVTMMFWYRQQPGQSLTLIATANQGSEATYESGFVIDKFPISRPNLTFSTLTVSNMSPEDSSIYLCSVGEVGGATEAFFGQGTRLTVV.

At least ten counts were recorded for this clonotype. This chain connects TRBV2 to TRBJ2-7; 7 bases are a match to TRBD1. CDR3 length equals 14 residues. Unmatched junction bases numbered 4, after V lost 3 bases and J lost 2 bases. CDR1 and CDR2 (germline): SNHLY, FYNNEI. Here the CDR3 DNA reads TGTGCCAGCAGTGAGGGGACAGCGACCTACGAGCAGTACTTC. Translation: CASSEGTATYEQYF. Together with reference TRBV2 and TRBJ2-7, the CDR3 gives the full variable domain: EPEVTQTPSHQVTQMGQEVILRCVPISNHLYFYWYRQILGQKVEFLVSFYNNEISEKSEIFDDQFSVERPDGSNFTLKIRSTKLEDSAMYFCASSEGTATYEQYFGPGTRLTVT.

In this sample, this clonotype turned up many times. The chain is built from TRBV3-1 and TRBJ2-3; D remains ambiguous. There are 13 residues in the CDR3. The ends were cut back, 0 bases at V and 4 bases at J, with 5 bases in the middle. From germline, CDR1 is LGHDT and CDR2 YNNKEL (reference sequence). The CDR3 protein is CASSQDPPDTQYF. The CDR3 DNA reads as TGTGCCAGCAGCCAAGATCCCCCAGATACGCAGTATTTT.

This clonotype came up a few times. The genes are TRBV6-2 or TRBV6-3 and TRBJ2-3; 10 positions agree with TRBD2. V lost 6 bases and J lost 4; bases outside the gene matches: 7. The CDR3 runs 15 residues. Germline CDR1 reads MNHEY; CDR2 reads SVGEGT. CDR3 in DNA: TGTGCCAGCAGCCCGAGCGGGGGGGCAGCAGATACGCAGTATTTT. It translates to CASSPSGGAADTQYF.

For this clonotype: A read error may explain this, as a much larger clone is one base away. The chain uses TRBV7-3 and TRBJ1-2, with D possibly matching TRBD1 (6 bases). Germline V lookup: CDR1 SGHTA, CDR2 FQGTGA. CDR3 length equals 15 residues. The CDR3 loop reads CANSLSGTNNYGYTF. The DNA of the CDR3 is TGTGCCAACAGCTTATCCGGGACAAATAACTATGGCTACACCTTC.

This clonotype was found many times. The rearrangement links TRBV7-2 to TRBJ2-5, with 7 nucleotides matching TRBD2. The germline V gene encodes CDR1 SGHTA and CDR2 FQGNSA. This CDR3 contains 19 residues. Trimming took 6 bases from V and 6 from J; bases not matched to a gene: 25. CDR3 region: CASSPRWGLQPTYVQTQYF. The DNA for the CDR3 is TGTGCCAGCAGTCCACGCTGGGGACTACAACCAACCTACGTCCAGACCCAGTACTTC. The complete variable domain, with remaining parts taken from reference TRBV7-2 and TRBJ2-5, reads GAGVSQSPSNKVTEKGKDVELRCDPISGHTALYWYRQSLGQGLEFLIYFQGNSAPDKSGLPSDRFSAERTGGSVSTLTIQRTQQEDSAVYLCASSPRWGLQPTYVQTQYFGPGTRLLVL.

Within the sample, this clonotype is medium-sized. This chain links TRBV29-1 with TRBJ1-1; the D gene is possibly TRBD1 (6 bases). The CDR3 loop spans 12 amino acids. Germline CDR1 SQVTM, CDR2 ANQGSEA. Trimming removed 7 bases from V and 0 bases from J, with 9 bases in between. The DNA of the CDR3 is TGCAGCGGCGGACAGATGAACACTGAAGCTTTCTTT. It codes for CSGGQMNTEAFF.